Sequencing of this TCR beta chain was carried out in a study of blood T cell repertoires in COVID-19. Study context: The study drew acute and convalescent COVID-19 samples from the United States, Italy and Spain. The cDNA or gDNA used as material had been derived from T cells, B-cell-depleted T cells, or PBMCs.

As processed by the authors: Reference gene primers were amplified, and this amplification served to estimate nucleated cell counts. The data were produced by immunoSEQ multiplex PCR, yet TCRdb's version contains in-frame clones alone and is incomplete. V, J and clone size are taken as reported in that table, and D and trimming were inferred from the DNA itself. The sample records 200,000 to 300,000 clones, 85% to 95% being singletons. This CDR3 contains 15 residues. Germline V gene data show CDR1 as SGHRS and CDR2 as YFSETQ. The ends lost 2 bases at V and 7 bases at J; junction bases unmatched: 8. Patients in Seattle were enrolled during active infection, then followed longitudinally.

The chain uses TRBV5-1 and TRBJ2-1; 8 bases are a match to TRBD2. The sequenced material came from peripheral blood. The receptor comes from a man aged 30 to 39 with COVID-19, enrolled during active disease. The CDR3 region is CASSLFGLARNEQFF. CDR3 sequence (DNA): TGCGCCAGCAGCTTATTCGGACTAGCCCGAAATGAGCAGTTCTTC.